This TCR beta chain came from a study of CD8 T cells in ankylosing spondylitis. Each CDR3 protein gets one entry after TCRdb re-called the 5' RACE reads with MiXCR. The sample contains about 210,000 distinct CDR3 sequences, about 6.7% of which appear only once. This clonotype was picked up many times. As yet, its antigen is unknown. There are 13 residues in the CDR3. V was pared by 5 bases and J by 4 bases, with 5 bases of the junction left unmatched. CDR1 and CDR2 (germline): SGHVS, FQNEAQ. Whole-study results and caveats: The study identified a TCR beta motif of under ten highly homologous variants that appeared characteristic of ankylosing spondylitis blood.

V is TRBV7-8 and J is TRBJ2-7, with 7 bases lining up with TRBD2. The receptor comes from a male donor with ankylosing spondylitis. The specimen was blood, either unsorted or a sorted T cell fraction (not recorded which). This CDR3 reads CASSRNGGYEQYF. Here the CDR3 DNA reads TGTGCCAGCAGCCGCAACGGGGGGTACGAGCAGTACTTC. Full variable domain (missing parts from reference TRBV7-8 and TRBJ2-7): GAGVSQSPRYKVAKRGQDVALRCDPISGHVSLFWYQQALGQGPEFLTYFQNEAQLDKSGLPSDRFFAERPEGSVSTLKIQRTQQEDSAVYLCASSRNGGYEQYFGPGTRLTVT.